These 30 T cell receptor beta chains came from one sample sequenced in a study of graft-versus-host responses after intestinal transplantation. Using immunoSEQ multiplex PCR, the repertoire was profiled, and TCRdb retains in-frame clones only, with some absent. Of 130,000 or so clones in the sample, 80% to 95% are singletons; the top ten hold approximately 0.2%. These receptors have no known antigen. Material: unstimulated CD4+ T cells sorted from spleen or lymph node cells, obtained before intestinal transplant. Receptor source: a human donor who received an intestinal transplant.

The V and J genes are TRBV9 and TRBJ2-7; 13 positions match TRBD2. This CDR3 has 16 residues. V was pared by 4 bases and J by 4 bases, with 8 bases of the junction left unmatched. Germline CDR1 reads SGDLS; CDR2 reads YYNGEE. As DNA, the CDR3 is TGTGCCAGCAGCCCACGGACTAGCGGGAGCCAATACGAGCAGTACTTC. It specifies CASSPRTSGSQYEQYF.

This CDR3 is CASRPKNNYGYTF. The CDR3 nucleotides are TGTGCCAGCCGACCAAAAAATAACTATGGCTACACCTTC. The chain uses TRBV27 and TRBJ1-2, with D hard to call. This CDR3 spans 13 amino acids. Per germline, CDR1 MNHEY and CDR2 SMNVEV (reference sequence). Trimming shortened V by 8 bases and J by 1 base, and 11 bases separated the two germline ends.

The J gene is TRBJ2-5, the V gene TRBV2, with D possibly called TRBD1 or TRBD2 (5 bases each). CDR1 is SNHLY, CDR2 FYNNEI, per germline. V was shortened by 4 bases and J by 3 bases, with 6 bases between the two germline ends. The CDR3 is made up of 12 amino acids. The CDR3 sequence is CASSGGEETQYF. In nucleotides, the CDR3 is TGTGCCAGCAGTGGAGGGGAAGAGACCCAGTACTTC.

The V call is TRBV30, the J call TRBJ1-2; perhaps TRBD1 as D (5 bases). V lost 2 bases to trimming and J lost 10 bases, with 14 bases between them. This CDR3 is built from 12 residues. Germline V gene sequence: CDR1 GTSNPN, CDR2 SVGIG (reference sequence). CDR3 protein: CAWSPGGGDYTF. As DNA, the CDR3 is TGTGCCTGGAGTCCCGGCGGGGGGGACTACACCTTC.

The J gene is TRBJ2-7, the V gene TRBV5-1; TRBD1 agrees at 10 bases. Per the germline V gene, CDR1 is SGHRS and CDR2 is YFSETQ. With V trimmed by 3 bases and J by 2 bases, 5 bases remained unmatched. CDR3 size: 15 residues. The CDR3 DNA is TGCGCCAGCAGCTCAGGACAGGGGGGGACCTACGAGCAGTACTTC. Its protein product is CASSSGQGGTYEQYF.

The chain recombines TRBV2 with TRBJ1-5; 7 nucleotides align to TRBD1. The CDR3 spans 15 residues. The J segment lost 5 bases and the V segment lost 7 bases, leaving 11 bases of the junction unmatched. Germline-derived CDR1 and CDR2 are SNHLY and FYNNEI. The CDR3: CASNPDRSVDQPQHF. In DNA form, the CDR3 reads TGTGCCAGCAACCCGGACAGGTCCGTCGATCAGCCCCAGCATTTT.

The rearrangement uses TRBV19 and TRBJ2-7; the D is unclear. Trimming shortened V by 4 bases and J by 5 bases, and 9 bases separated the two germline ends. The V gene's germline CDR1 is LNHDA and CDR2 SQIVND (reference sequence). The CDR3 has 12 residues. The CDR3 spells CASSTRFDEQYF. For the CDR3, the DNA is TGTGCCAGTAGTACCCGTTTCGACGAGCAGTACTTC. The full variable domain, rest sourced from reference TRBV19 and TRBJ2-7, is DGGITQSPKYLFRKEGQNVTLSCEQNLNHDAMYWYRQDPGQGLRLIYYSQIVNDFQKGDIAEGYSVSREKKESFPLTVTSAQKNPTAFYLCASSTRFDEQYFGPGTRLTVT.

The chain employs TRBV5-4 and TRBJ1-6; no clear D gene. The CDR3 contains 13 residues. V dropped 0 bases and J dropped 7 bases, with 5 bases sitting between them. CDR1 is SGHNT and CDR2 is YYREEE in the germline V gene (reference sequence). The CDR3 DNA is TGTGCCAGCAGCTTGGTCAGAAATTCACCCCTCCACTTT. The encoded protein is CASSLVRNSPLHF.

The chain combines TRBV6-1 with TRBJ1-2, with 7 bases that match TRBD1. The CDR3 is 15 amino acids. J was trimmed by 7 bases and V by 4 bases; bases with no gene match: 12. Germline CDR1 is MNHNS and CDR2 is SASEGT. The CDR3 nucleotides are TGTGCCAGCAGTGCAACCGGGACAGCACTGACTGGCTACACCTTC. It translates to CASSATGTALTGYTF.

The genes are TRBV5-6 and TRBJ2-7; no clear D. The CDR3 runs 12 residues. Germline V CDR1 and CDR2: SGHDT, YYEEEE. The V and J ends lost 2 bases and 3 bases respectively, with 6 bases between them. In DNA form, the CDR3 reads TGTGCCAGCAGCTTTAAGGGCTACGAGCAGTACTTC. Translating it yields CASSFKGYEQYF.

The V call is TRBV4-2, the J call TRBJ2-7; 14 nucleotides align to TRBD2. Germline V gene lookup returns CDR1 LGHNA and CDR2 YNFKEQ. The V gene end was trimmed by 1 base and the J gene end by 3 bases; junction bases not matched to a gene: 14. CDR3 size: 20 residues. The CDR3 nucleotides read TGTGCCAGCAGCCAAGTCCCGACTAGCGGGAGGGCTATTAACTACTACGAGCAGTACTTC. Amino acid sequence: CASSQVPTSGRAINYYEQYF.

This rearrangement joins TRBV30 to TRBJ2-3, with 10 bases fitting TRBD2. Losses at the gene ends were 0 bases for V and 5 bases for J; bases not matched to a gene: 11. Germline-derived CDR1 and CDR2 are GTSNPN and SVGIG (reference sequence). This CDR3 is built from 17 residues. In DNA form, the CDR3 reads TGTGCCTGGAGTGTTTCTATTAGCGGGAGGTTCGGAGATACGCAGTATTTT. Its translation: CAWSVSISGRFGDTQYF.

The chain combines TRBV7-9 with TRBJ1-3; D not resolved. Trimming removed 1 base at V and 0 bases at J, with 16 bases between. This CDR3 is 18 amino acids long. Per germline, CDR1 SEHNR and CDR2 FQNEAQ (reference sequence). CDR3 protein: CASSLVSWPLRSGNTIYF. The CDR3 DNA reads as TGTGCCAGCAGCTTAGTGTCGTGGCCGCTTCGCTCTGGAAACACCATATATTTT.

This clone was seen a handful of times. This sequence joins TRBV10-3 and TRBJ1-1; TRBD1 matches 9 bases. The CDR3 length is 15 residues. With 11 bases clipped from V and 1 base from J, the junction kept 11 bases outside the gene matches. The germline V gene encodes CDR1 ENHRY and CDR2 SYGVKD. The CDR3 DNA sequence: TGTGCCCTCCGGGACAGGGCGGGTCCGAACACTGAAGCTTTCTTT. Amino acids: CALRDRAGPNTEAFF.

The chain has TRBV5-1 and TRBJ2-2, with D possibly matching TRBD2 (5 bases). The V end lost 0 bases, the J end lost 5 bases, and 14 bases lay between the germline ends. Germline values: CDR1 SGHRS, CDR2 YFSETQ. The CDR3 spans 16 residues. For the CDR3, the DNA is TGCGCCAGCAGCTTGGGCCCCTACGAGGGAACCGGGGAGCTGTTTTTT. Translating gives CASSLGPYEGTGELFF.

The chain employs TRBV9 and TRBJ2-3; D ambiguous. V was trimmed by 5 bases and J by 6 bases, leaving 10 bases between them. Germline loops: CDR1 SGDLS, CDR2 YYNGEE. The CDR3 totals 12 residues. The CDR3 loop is CASSALTDTQYF. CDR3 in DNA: TGTGCCAGCAGTGCCCTAACCGATACGCAGTATTTT.

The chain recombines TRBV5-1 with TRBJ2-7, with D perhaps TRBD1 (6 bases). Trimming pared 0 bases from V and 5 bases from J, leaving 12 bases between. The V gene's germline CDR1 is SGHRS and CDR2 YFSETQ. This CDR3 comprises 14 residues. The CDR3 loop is CASSLVGGGNEQYF. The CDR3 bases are TGCGCCAGCAGCTTGGTAGGGGGTGGAAACGAGCAGTACTTC.

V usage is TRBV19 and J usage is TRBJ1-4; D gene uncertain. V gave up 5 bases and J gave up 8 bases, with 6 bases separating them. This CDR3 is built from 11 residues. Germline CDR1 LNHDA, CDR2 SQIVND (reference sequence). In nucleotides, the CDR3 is TGTGCCAGTAGTGTAAGAGAAAAACTGTTTTTT. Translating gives CASSVREKLFF.

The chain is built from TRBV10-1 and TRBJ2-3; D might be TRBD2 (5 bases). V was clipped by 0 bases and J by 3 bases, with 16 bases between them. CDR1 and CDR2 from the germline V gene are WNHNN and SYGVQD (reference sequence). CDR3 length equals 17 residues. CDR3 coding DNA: TGCGCCAGCAGTGAGTCCCTCCCGGGATTCTTGACAGATACGCAGTATTTT. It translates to CASSESLPGFLTDTQYF.

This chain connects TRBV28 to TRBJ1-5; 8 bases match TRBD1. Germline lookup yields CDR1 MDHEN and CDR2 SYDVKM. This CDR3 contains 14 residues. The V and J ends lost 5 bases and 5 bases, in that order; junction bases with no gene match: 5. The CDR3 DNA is TGTGCCAGCAGTAGACAGGGGAAGCATCAGCCCCAGCATTTT. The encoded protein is CASSRQGKHQPQHF. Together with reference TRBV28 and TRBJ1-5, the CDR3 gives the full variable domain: DVKVTQSSRYLVKRTGEKVFLECVQDMDHENMFWYRQDPGLGLRLIYFSYDVKMKEKGDIPEGYSVSREKKERFSLILESASTNQTSMYLCASSRQGKHQPQHFGDGTRLSIL.

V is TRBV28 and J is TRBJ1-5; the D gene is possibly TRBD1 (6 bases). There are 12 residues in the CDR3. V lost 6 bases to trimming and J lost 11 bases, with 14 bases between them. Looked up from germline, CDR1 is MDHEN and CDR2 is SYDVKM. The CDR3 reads CASRGWGRTQHF. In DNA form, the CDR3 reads TGTGCCAGCAGGGGATGGGGGCGCACCCAGCATTTT. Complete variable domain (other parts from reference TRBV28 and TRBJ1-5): DVKVTQSSRYLVKRTGEKVFLECVQDMDHENMFWYRQDPGLGLRLIYFSYDVKMKEKGDIPEGYSVSREKKERFSLILESASTNQTSMYLCASRGWGRTQHFGDGTRLSIL.

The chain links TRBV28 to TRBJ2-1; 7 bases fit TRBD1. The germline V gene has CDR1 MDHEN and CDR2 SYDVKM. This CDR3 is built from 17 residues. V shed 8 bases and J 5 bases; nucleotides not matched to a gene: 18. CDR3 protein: CASPPNLGGRGHNEQFF. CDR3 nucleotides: TGTGCCAGCCCCCCTAATTTAGGGGGAAGGGGGCACAATGAGCAGTTCTTC.

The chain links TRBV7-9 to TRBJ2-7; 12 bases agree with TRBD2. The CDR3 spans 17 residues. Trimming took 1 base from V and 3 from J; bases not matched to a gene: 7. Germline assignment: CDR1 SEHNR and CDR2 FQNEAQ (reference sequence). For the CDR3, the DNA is TGTGCCAGCAGCTTAGGTGGACTAGCGGGGACTAACTACGAGCAGTACTTC. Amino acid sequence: CASSLGGLAGTNYEQYF.

The CDR3 reads CASSLGTSGQETQYF. The CDR3 DNA follows: TGTGCCAGCAGCTTAGGGACTAGCGGCCAAGAGACCCAGTACTTC. The chain is built from TRBV7-6 and TRBJ2-5; 10 bases line up with TRBD2. J was trimmed by 1 base and V by 1 base; bases with no gene match: 0. The CDR3 has 15 residues. The germline CDR1 and CDR2 sequences are SGHVS and FNYEAQ.

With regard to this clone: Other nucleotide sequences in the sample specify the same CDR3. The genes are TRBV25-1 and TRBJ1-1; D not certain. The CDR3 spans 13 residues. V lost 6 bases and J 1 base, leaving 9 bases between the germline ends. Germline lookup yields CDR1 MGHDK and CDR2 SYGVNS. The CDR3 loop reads CASSLPGNTEAFF. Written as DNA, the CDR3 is TGTGCCAGCAGCCTCCCCGGGAACACTGAAGCTTTCTTT.

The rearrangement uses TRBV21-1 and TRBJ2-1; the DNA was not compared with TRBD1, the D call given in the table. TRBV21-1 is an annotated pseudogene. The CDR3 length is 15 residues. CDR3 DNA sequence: TGTGCCAGCAGCAAGAAAAAGGACACTTACAATGAGCAGTTCTTC. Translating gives CASSKKKDTYNEQFF.

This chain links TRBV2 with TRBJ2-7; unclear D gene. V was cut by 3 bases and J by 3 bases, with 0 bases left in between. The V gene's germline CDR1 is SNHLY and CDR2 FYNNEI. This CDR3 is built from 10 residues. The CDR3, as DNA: TGTGCCAGCAGTGACTACGAGCAGTACTTC. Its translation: CASSDYEQYF.

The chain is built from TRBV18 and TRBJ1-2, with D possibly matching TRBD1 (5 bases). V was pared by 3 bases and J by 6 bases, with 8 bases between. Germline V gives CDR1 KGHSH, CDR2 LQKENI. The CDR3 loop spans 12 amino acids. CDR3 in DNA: TGTGCCAGCTCACCGGGGCGAGATGGCTACACCTTC. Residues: CASSPGRDGYTF.

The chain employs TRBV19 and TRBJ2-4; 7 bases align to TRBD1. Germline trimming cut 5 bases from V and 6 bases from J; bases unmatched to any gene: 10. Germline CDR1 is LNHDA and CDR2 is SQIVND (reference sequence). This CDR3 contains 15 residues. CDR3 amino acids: CASSVGGEYRNIQYF. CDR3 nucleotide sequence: TGTGCCAGTAGTGTAGGGGGCGAATACCGAAACATTCAGTACTTC.

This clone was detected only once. Here the CDR3 DNA reads TGTGCCAGCGAGGCGGGGCGCTCCTACGAGCAGTACTTC. It codes for CASEAGRSYEQYF. The chain recombines TRBV6-1 with TRBJ2-7; a weak D match, TRBD2 (6 bases). V lost 8 bases, J lost 0 bases, and 11 bases lay in between. Germline V CDR1 and CDR2: MNHNS, SASEGT. The CDR3 has 13 amino acids.